The rows below give T cell receptor beta chains drawn from one sample of a study of blood T cells in healthy people across ages. TCRdb passed the 5' RACE reads through MiXCR, listing each CDR3 protein once. The table lists 600,000 or so distinct CDR3 sequences, less than 60% of them singletons. Sequencing was carried out using blood. The receptors were gathered from an elderly man in good health. CDR3s include the opening cysteine and the closing phenylalanine or tryptophan. The D gene is left open where the match is weak. The listing skips clone size in some rows; elsewhere it reads once, few, many or a size class.

>TRBV4-2|TRBJ2-3|.|TRBD2
CASSQPHLGSSGSPSGTDTQYF
TGTGCCAGCAGCCAACCCCATCTTGGTTCTAGCGGGAGCCCCAGTGGCACAGATACGCAGTATTTT
>TRBV6-2/TRBV6-3|TRBJ2-5|.|.
CASMEITETQYF
TGTGCCAGCATGGAGATTACGGAGACCCAGTACTTC
>TRBV9|TRBJ2-5|.|TRBD1
CACSVSGTGHQETQYF
TGTGCCTGTAGCGTATCAGGGACAGGTCATCAAGAGACCCAGTACTTC
>TRBV27|TRBJ2-1|once|.
CASSRSRDQYDEQFF
TGTGCCAGCAGTCGAAGCCGGGACCAATACGATGAGCAGTTCTTC
>TRBV6-5|TRBJ2-6|.|.
CASSSRDRGSEANVLTF
TGTGCCAGCAGTTCGCGGGACCGGGGTTCTGAGGCCAACGTCCTGACTTTC
>TRBV20-1|TRBJ2-3|.|TRBD1
CSAPQGQTSTDTQYF
TGCAGTGCGCCACAGGGGCAAACTAGCACAGATACGCAGTATTTT
>TRBV20-1|TRBJ2-5|few|.
CSAGAGLGKETQYF
TGCAGTGCCGGCGCGGGACTCGGGAAAGAGACCCAGTACTTC
>TRBV4-1|TRBJ2-3|many|.
CASSHGWGVDTQYF
TGCGCCAGCAGCCACGGATGGGGAGTAGATACGCAGTATTTT
>TRBV5-6|TRBJ2-3|.|.
CASSSQWKDTQYF
TGTGCCAGCAGCTCTCAGTGGAAAGATACGCAGTATTTT
>TRBV9|TRBJ2-5|.|TRBD1
CASSSPGQGIETQYF
TGTGCCAGCAGCAGTCCGGGACAGGGTATCGAGACCCAGTACTTC
>TRBV4-3|TRBJ1-2|few|TRBD1
CASSQDRGGYGYTF
TGCGCCAGCAGCCAGGACAGGGGTGGCTATGGCTACACCTTC
>TRBV6-4|TRBJ2-1|.|.
CASSNTPSRTYNEQFF
TGTGCCAGCAGTAATACTCCTAGCAGGACCTACAATGAGCAGTTCTTC
>TRBV10-3|TRBJ1-2|.|.
CAISGSSYGYTF
TGTGCCATCAGTGGGTCCTCCTATGGCTACACCTTC
>TRBV18|TRBJ2-1|.|TRBD2
CASSSSERGDEQFF
TGTGCCAGCTCCTCGTCCGAGCGGGGAGATGAGCAGTTCTTC
>TRBV6-2/TRBV6-3|TRBJ2-7|few|TRBD1
CASRRQGATSSYEQYF
TGTGCCAGCAGGCGACAGGGGGCTACCAGCTCCTACGAGCAGTACTTC
>TRBV7-2|TRBJ2-7|once|.
CASSLGVTSYEQYF
TGTGCCAGCAGCCTTGGTGTTACCTCCTACGAGCAGTACTTC
>TRBV6-6|TRBJ1-4|.|.
CASSALGGLGGKLFF
TGTGCCAGCAGTGCCCTAGGAGGGCTCGGGGGAAAACTGTTTTTT
>TRBV20-1|TRBJ1-2|.|.
CSARPRGPYGYTF
TGCAGTGCCCGGCCCCGGGGACCTTATGGCTACACCTTC
>TRBV30|TRBJ1-4|.|.
CAWSTGSAGEKLFF
TGTGCCTGGAGTACAGGGTCGGCTGGAGAAAAACTGTTTTTT
>TRBV20-1|TRBJ1-6|.|.
CSAHRVYNSPLHF
TGCAGTGCCCACAGGGTATATAATTCACCCCTCCACTTT
>TRBV11-2|TRBJ2-5|few|.
CASSLWDRSGETQYF
TGTGCCAGCAGCTTATGGGACCGCAGCGGGGAGACCCAGTACTTC
>TRBV10-1|TRBJ2-6|few|.
CASSESPSGANVLTF
TGCGCCAGCAGTGAGTCGCCCTCCGGGGCCAACGTCCTGACTTTC
>TRBV28|TRBJ1-5|.|.
CASSPYRSNQPQHF
TGTGCCAGCAGTCCCTATCGTAGCAATCAGCCCCAGCATTTT
>TRBV29-1|TRBJ1-2|.|TRBD1
CSTTGVNYGYTF
TGCAGCACGACAGGGGTAAACTATGGCTACACCTTC
>TRBV7-2|TRBJ2-7|many|.
CASRGGTYEQYF
TGTGCCAGCAGAGGGGGGACCTACGAGCAGTACTTC
>TRBV20-1|TRBJ2-5|few|TRBD2
CSAQDPFSGGTQETQYF
TGCAGTGCCCAGGACCCCTTTAGCGGGGGGACTCAAGAGACCCAGTACTTC
>TRBV6-2/TRBV6-3|TRBJ1-1|.|.
CASGDSAFF
TGTGCCAGCGGGGACTCTGCTTTCTTT
>TRBV7-3|TRBJ2-1|many|.
CASSLSLVSNEQFF
TGTGCCAGCAGCTTAAGTTTAGTCTCCAATGAGCAGTTCTTC
>TRBV7-2|TRBJ2-5|.|.
CASSRDLQETQYF
TGCGCCAGCAGCCGGGACCTTCAAGAGACCCAGTACTTC
>TRBV5-1|TRBJ2-5|few|.
CASSFGGTGETQYF
TGCGCCAGCAGCTTCGGCGGCACGGGGGAGACCCAGTACTTC
>TRBV5-5|TRBJ1-1|.|.
CASSIGIIAGPTEAFF
TGTGCCAGCAGCATAGGGATCATCGCAGGGCCCACTGAAGCTTTCTTT
>TRBV20-1|TRBJ2-1|many|.
CSARGQSNEQFF
TGCAGTGCTAGAGGTCAATCCAATGAGCAGTTCTTC
>TRBV4-3|TRBJ2-6|.|.
CASSQDTGANVLTF
TGCGCCAGCAGCCAAGATACCGGGGCCAACGTCCTGACTTTC
>TRBV20-1|TRBJ2-7|once|.
CSFQPRRAGHSYEQYF
TGCAGCTTCCAACCCAGGCGAGCGGGTCACTCCTACGAGCAGTACTTC
>TRBV6-1|TRBJ2-3|.|TRBD2
CASSEERGRSDTQYF
TGTGCCAGCAGTGAAGAGCGGGGGCGCTCAGATACGCAGTATTTT
>TRBV12-3/TRBV12-4|TRBJ1-2|.|TRBD1
CASSYRGNGYTF
TGTGCCAGCAGCTACAGGGGTAACGGCTACACCTTC
>TRBV19|TRBJ1-1|.|.
CASSIFAGRNTEAFF
TGTGCCAGTAGTATTTTTGCGGGCAGGAACACTGAAGCTTTCTTT
>TRBV11-1|TRBJ2-3|once|TRBD2
CASSRRLAGGRADTQYF
TGTGCCAGCAGCCGACGTCTAGCGGGAGGTCGGGCAGATACGCAGTATTTT
>TRBV7-9|TRBJ2-2|.|.
CASSKNSNTGELFF
TGTGCCAGCAGCAAAAATTCGAACACCGGGGAGCTGTTTTTT
>TRBV6-5|TRBJ1-5|many|.
CASSYTGGNQPQHF
TGTGCCAGCAGTTACACGGGGGGCAATCAGCCCCAGCATTTT
>TRBV5-1|TRBJ2-3|.|.
CASGLSWTDTQYF
TGCGCCAGCGGCTTGTCTTGGACAGATACGCAGTATTTT
>TRBV6-5|TRBJ2-3|.|.
CASSSGDTHADTQYF
TGTGCCAGCAGTTCTGGGGACACTCACGCAGATACGCAGTATTTT
>TRBV6-5|TRBJ2-1|many|.
CASSYVQGNEQFF
TGTGCCAGCAGTTACGTGCAGGGCAATGAGCAGTTCTTC
>TRBV7-9|TRBJ2-5|few|.
CASSLNADKTQYF
TGTGCCAGCAGCTTAAATGCCGATAAGACCCAGTACTTC
>TRBV28|TRBJ2-5|once|TRBD2
CASSSQGTILQETQYF
TGTGCCAGCAGTTCCCAAGGGACTATCCTTCAAGAGACCCAGTACTTC
>TRBV4-2|TRBJ2-1|.|TRBD1
CTSSQGQGLYDNEQFF
TGTACCAGCAGCCAAGGACAGGGACTCTATGACAATGAGCAGTTCTTC
>TRBV7-3|TRBJ2-1|.|TRBD2
CASSFVGTSANSEQFF
TGTGCCAGCAGCTTCGTCGGGACTAGCGCGAACAGTGAGCAGTTCTTC
>TRBV4-3|TRBJ1-2|.|.
CASSQDPRGNYGYTF
TGCGCCAGCAGCCAAGATCCGCGGGGCAACTATGGCTACACCTTC
>TRBV6-5|TRBJ2-2|.|TRBD1
CASRGQGDTGELFF
TGTGCCAGCAGGGGGCAGGGGGACACCGGGGAGCTGTTTTTT
>TRBV20-1|TRBJ2-1|.|.
CSARFLGGRNSQEQFF
TGCAGTGCTAGATTTCTAGGGGGACGAAATAGCCAGGAGCAGTTCTTC
>TRBV7-9|TRBJ2-1|many|.
CASSLGGRYNEQFF
TGTGCCAGCAGCTTAGGGGGACGGTACAATGAGCAGTTCTTC
>TRBV12-3/TRBV12-4|TRBJ1-5|.|.
CASRYQDNQPQHF
TGTGCCAGCAGGTACCAAGACAATCAGCCCCAGCATTTT
>TRBV7-2|TRBJ2-1|.|.
CAGNSAGGNRQFF
TGTGCCGGCAACTCCGCAGGGGGGAACAGGCAGTTCTTC
>TRBV4-3|TRBJ1-5|.|TRBD1
CASSQDTGGKQPQHF
TGCGCCAGCAGCCAGGATACAGGGGGGAAGCAGCCCCAGCATTTT
>TRBV5-1|TRBJ2-2|few|TRBD2
CASSSVAGANTGELFF
TGCGCCAGCAGCTCGGTAGCGGGGGCCAACACCGGGGAGCTGTTTTTT
>TRBV12-3/TRBV12-4|TRBJ1-5|few|.
CASTSQNSNQPQHF
TGTGCCAGCACCTCTCAAAATAGCAATCAGCCCCAGCATTTT
>TRBV5-1|TRBJ2-5|.|TRBD1
CASSFVGQGTETQYF
TGCGCCAGCAGCTTCGTGGGACAGGGTACGGAGACCCAGTACTTC
>TRBV11-3|TRBJ2-5|.|.
CASQSRPGMQETQYF
TGTGCCAGCCAATCGAGGCCGGGAATGCAAGAGACCCAGTACTTC
>TRBV6-5|TRBJ2-7|few|.
CASSYGARGIGEQYF
TGTGCCAGCAGTTACGGGGCGAGGGGGATCGGCGAGCAGTACTTC
>TRBV12-3/TRBV12-4|TRBJ2-2|.|TRBD1
CASRDRGRGTGELFF
TGTGCCAGCAGGGACAGGGGGCGCGGCACCGGGGAGCTGTTTTTT